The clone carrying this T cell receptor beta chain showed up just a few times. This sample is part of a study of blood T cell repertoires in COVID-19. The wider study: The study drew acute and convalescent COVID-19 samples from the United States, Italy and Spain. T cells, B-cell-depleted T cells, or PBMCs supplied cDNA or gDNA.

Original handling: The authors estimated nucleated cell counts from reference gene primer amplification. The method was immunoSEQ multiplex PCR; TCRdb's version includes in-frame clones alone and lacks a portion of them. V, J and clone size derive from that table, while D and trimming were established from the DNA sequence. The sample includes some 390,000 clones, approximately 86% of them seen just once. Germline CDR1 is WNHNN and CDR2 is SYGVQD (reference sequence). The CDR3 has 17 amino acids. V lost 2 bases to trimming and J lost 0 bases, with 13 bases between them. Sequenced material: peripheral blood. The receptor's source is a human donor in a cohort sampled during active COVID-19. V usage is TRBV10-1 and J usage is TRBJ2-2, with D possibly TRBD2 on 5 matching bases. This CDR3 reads CASSENRWTANTGELFF. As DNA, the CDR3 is TGCGCCAGCAGTGAGAATCGATGGACTGCGAACACCGGGGAGCTGTTTTTT.